The following is a T cell receptor (beta chain) sequence with its context. Its antigen is not yet known. The CDR3 goes on 3 residues after the read ends, and that part is filled in from the germline J gene. This record comes from a study of Tregs in tolerant kidney transplant recipients (dated by TCRdb to between 2019 and 2020). About the study as a whole: Transplants used related donors with nonmyeloablative bone marrow transplantation; mixed chimerism was transient in the human trials. Before combined kidney and bone marrow transplantation, this study identified donor-specific regulatory T cells using TCRbeta sequencing and then followed those same cells after transplant. Overall results and qualifications from the work: The study was limited by small patient numbers, and the findings need validation in larger populations and under other immunosuppression protocols. Expanding Tregs with activated donor B cells appeared to identify the most biologically relevant and donor-specific TCRbeta repertoire. For some patients the PCR primers changed over time, which made it impossible to compare the samples from those patients at the nucleotide level. In tolerant patients, donor-specific Tregs expanded more than Tregs overall, which suggests antigen-driven rather than nonspecific expansion. Although technical replication error seemed to be minimal, the question of biological reproducibility was not addressed directly.

For TCRbeta CDR3 sequencing, genomic DNA was extracted from sorted cells using the QIAGEN DNeasy Blood and Tissue Kit. Through immunoSEQ, high-throughput TCRbeta CDR3 sequencing was done commercially, including PCR amplification with internal controls and bias correction. Regarding the original processing steps: A unique productive TCRbeta sequence was defined by the CDR3 nucleotide sequence when primers matched, and otherwise by the CDR3 amino acid sequence together with the Vbeta and Jbeta genes. As a correction for sorting error, sequences shared between sorted populations at a frequency ratio of 2:1 or less were discarded, and the remaining shared sequences were assigned to the higher population. A sequence counted as donor-reactive if, in CFSE-low cells, the sequence had a frequency of at least 0.01% and was expanded at least 5-fold compared with unstimulated cells. Jensen-Shannon divergence calculated on the top 100 TCRbeta sequences ranked by frequency was used to measure repertoire divergence. For samples with multiple sequencing runs, sorting error was corrected separately for each run before the runs were pooled. TCRdb stores this immuneACCESS table with in-frame sequences only. Part of the clones is absent; in the studies checked, under half of the shortfall reflects unresolved V genes, and no reason is known for the rest. V, J and clone size were drawn from that table, and D and trimming were deduced from the DNA. The record for this sample contains 25,000 to 35,000 clones. In total, the top ten clones hold roughly 7.5% of the sample.

The sample's time point label, decoded: blood sample drawn before combined kidney and bone marrow transplant. Unstimulated Tregs (CD4+CD25+CD127-), CD4+ non-Tregs (CD4+CD25-), CD4 and CD8 cells were FACS-sorted from thawed PBMCs. The patients were several recipients of combined kidney and bone marrow transplants from the ITN036ST trial, and samples were available only for these trial subjects. Healthy control blood was processed to PBMCs with a Ficoll density gradient and then cryopreserved, whereas patient PBMCs were collected both before and after transplant. Trimming at the junction amounts to 6 bases on V and 3 bases on J, and the germline ends lie 12 bases apart. CDR1 and CDR2 are read off the germline V gene as SNHLY and FYNNEI. From its cysteine to its phenylalanine, the CDR3 spans 13 amino acids. Only the CDR3 bases that were read are kept: 30 of them, in frame from base 1.

This chain joins TRBV2 to TRBJ2-7, with TRBD2 perhaps the D gene, on 5 matching bases. The TCR comes from a human donor who received a combined kidney and bone marrow transplant. Specimen: CD8+ T cells from blood, collected before the transplant. Incomplete CDR3 DNA: TGTGCCAGCAGAGATGGACTCTTCTACGAG. Its product reads: CASRDGLFYE. The entire CDR3 sequence reads CASRDGLFYEQYF.